This TCR beta chain was sequenced in a study of blood T cell repertoires in COVID-19. Overall study: Sites in the United States, Italy and Spain provided acute and convalescent COVID-19 samples. PBMCs, B-cell-depleted T cells, or T cells provided the cDNA or gDNA that made up the material.

This CDR3 comprises 15 residues. Losses at the gene ends were 3 bases for V and 11 bases for J; bases not matched to a gene: 14. Germline-derived CDR1 and CDR2 are MDHEN and SYDVKM. Authors' data handling: Reference gene primer amplification in the assay estimated nucleated cell counts. Sequencing was performed with immunoSEQ multiplex PCR; in TCRdb, only in-frame clones are kept and a portion is missing. D and trimming were read from the DNA, whereas the V and J calls and clone size are those reported in that table. The sample has some 100,000 clones, just under 80% seen once. V usage is TRBV28 and J usage is TRBJ2-5; 8 nucleotides agree with TRBD2. The sequenced sample consisted of peripheral blood. This receptor was taken from a man between 65 and 80 years old with active or convalescent COVID-19. Here the CDR3 DNA reads TGTGCCAGCAGTTTGGGGGGAGCGGGAGCGGGGACACAGTACTTC. Encoded protein: CASSLGGAGAGTQYF.